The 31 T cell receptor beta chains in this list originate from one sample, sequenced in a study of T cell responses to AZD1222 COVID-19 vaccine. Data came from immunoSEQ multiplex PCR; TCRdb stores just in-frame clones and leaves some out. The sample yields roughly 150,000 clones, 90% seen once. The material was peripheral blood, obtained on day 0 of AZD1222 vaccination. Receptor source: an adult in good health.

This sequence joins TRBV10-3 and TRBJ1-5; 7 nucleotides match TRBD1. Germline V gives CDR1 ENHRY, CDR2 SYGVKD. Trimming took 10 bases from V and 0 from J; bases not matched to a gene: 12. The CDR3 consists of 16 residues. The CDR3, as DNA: TGTGCCACCACCCGGGACAGAGTTGATAGCAATCAGCCCCAGCATTTT. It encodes CATTRDRVDSNQPQHF.

The chain's CDR3 is CATNGGSGGLSNYGYTF. Written as DNA, the CDR3 is TGTGCCACCAACGGGGGGTCAGGGGGCCTCTCTAACTATGGCTACACCTTC. The chain has TRBV2 and TRBJ1-2, with 8 nucleotides matching TRBD1. Trimming cost V 10 bases and J 0 bases; bases outside gene matches: 16. The germline V gene encodes CDR1 SNHLY and CDR2 FYNNEI. This CDR3 has 17 amino acids.

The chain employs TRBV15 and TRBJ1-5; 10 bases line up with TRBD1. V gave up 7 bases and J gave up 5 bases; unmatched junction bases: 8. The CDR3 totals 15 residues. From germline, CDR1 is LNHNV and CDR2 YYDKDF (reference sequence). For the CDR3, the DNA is TGTGCCACCAACATCGACAGGGGGCGCGATCAGCCCCAGCATTTT. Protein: CATNIDRGRDQPQHF.

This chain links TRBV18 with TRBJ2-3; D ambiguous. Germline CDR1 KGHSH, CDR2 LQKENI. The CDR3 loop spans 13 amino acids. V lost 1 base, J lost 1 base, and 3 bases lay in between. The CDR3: CASSPRGTDTQYF. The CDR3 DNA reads TGTGCCAGCTCACCACGGGGCACAGATACGCAGTATTTT.

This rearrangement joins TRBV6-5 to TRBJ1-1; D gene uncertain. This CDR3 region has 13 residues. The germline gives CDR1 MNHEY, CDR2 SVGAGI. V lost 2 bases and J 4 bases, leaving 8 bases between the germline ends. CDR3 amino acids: CASSYQKGTEAFF. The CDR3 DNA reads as TGTGCCAGCAGTTACCAGAAAGGCACTGAAGCTTTCTTT.

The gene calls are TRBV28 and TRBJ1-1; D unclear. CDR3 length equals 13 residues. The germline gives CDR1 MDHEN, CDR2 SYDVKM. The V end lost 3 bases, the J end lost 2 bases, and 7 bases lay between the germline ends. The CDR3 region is CASSFLYNTEAFF. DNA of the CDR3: TGTGCCAGCAGTTTTTTATATAACACTGAAGCTTTCTTT.

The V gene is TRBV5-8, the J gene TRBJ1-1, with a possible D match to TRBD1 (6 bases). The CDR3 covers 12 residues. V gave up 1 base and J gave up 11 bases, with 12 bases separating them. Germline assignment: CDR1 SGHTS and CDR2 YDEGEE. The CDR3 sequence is CASSLRQGRAFF. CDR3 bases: TGTGCCAGCAGCTTGAGGCAGGGGAGGGCTTTCTTT.

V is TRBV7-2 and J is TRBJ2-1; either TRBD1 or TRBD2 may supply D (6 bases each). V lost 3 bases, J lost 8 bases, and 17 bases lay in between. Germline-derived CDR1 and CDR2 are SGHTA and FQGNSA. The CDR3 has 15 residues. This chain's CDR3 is CASSFRGGMRYEQFF. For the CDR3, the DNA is TGTGCCAGCAGCTTCAGGGGCGGGATGAGATATGAGCAGTTCTTC.

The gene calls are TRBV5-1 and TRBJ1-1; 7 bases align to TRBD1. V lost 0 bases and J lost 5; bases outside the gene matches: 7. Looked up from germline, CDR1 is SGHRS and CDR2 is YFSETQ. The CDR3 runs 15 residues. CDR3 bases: TGCGCCAGCAGCTTGGAGGAGCCAGGGGGGACTGAAGCTTTCTTT. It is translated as CASSLEEPGGTEAFF.

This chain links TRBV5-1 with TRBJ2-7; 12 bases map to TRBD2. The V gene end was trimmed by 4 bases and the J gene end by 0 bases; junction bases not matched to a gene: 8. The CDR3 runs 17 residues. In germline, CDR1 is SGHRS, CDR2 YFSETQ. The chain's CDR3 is CASSPGLAGISSYEQYF. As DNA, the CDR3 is TGCGCCAGCAGCCCTGGACTAGCGGGGATTTCCTCCTACGAGCAGTACTTC.

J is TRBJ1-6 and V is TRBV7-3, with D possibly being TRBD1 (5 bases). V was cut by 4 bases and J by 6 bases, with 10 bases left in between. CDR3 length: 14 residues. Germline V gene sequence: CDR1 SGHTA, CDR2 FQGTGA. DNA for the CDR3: TGTGCCAGCAGCTCGGGAAGGGGTAATTCACCCCTCCACTTT. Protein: CASSSGRGNSPLHF.

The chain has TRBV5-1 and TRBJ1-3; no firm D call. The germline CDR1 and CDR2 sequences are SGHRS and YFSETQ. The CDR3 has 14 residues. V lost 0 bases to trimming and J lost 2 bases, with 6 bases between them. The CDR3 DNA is TGCGCCAGCAGCTTGGGTGCAACTGGAAACACCATATATTTT. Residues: CASSLGATGNTIYF.

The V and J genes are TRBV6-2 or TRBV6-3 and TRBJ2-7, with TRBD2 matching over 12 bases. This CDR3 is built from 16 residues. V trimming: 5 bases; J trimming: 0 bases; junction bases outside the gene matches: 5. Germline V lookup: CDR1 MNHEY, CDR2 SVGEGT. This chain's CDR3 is CASSGLAGSLSYEQYF. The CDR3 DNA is TGTGCCAGCAGTGGACTAGCGGGGTCCCTCTCCTACGAGCAGTACTTC.

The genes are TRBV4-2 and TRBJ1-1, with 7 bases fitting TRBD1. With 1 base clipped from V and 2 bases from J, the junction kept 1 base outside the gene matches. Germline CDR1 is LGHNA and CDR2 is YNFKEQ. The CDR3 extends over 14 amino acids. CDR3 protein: CASSQGQGNTEAFF. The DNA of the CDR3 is TGTGCCAGCAGCCAAGGACAGGGAAACACTGAAGCTTTCTTT.

CDR3 nucleotide sequence: TGTGCCTGGAGTACCGGGTGGTACGAGCAGTACTTC. Its protein is CAWSTGWYEQYF. The chain carries TRBV30 and TRBJ2-7; D is ambiguous. Looked up from germline, CDR1 is GTSNPN and CDR2 is SVGIG (reference sequence). The V gene lost 2 bases and the J gene lost 4 bases, with 9 bases spanning the gap. This CDR3 is 12 amino acids long.

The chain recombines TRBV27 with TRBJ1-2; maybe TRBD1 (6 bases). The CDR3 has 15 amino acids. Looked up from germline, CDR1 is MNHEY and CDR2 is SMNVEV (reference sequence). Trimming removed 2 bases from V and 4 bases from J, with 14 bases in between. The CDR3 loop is CASSLTHTGFYGYTF. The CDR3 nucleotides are TGTGCCAGCAGTTTAACCCATACAGGGTTCTATGGCTACACCTTC.

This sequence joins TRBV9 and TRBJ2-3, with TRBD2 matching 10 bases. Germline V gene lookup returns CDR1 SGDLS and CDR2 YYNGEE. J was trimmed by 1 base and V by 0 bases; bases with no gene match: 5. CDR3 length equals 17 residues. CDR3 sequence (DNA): TGTGCCAGCAGCGTAGGGTTAGGACTAGCGGGCACAGATACGCAGTATTTT. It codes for CASSVGLGLAGTDTQYF. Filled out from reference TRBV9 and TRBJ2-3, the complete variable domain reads DSGVTQTPKHLITATGQRVTLRCSPRSGDLSVYWYQQSLDQGLQFLIQYYNGEERAKGNILERFSAQQFPDLHSELNLSSLELGDSALYFCASSVGLGLAGTDTQYFGPGTRLTVL.

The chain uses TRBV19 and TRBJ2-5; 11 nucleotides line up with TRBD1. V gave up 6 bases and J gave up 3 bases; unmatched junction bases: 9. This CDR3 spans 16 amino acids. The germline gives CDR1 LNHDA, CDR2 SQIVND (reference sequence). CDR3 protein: CASRKGTGGAEETQYF. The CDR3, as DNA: TGTGCCAGTAGAAAAGGGACAGGGGGAGCCGAAGAGACCCAGTACTTC.

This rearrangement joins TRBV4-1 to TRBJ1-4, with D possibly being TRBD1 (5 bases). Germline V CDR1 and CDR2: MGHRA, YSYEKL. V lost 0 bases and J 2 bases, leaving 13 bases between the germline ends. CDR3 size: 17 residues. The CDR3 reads CASSQESSGVTNEKLFF. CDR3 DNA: TGCGCCAGCAGCCAAGAGTCTTCGGGGGTTACTAATGAAAAACTGTTTTTT.

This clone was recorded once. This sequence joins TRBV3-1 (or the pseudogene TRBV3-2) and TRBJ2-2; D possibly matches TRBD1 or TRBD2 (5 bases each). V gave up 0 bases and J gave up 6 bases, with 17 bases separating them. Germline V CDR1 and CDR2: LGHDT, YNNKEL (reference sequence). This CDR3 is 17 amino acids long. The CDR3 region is CASSQEYGRWDAGELFF. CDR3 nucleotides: TGTGCCAGCAGCCAAGAATATGGTAGATGGGACGCCGGGGAGCTGTTTTTT.

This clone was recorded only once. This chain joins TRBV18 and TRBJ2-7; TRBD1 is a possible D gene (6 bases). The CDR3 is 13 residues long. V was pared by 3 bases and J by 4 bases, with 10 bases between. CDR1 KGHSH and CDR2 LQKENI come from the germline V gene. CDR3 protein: CASSPSRGYEQYF. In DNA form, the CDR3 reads TGTGCCAGCTCACCGTCCAGGGGATACGAGCAGTACTTC.

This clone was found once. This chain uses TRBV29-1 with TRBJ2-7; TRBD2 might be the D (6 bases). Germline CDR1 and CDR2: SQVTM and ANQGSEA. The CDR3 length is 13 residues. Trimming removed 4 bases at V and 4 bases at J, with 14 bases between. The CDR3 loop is CSVGGGASYEQYF. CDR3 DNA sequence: TGCAGCGTTGGTGGAGGGGCCTCTTACGAGCAGTACTTC.

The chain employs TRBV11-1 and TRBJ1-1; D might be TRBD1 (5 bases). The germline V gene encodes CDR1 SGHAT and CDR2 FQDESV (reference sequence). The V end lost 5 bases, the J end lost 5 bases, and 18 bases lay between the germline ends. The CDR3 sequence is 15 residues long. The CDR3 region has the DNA TGTGCCAGCAGCCTGCCCAGGGTAGTGGGGACTGAAGCTTTCTTT. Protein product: CASSLPRVVGTEAFF.

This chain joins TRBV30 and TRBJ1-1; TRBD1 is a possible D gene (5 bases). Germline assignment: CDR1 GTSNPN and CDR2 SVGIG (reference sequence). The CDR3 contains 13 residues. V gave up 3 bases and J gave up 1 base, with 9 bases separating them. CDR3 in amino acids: CAWRRQRNTEAFF. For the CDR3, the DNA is TGTGCCTGGAGGAGACAGAGGAACACTGAAGCTTTCTTT.

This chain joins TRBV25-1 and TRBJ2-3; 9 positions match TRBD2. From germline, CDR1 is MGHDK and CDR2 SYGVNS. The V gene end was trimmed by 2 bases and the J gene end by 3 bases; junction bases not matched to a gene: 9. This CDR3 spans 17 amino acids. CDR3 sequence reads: CASSETYSGSVTDTQYF. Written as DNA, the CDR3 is TGTGCCAGCAGTGAAACGTATAGCGGGAGTGTAACAGATACGCAGTATTTT.

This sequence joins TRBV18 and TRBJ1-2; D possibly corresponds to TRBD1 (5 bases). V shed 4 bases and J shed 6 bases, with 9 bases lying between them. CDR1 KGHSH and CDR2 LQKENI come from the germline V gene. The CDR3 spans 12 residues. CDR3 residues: CASSQGEDGYTF. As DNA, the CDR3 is TGTGCCAGCTCACAAGGGGAGGATGGCTACACCTTC.

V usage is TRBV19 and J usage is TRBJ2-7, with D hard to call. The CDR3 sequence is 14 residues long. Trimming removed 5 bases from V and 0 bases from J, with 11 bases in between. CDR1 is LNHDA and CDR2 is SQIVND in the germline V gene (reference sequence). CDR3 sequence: CASSVAGASYEQYF. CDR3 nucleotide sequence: TGTGCCAGTAGTGTAGCAGGAGCCTCCTACGAGCAGTACTTC.

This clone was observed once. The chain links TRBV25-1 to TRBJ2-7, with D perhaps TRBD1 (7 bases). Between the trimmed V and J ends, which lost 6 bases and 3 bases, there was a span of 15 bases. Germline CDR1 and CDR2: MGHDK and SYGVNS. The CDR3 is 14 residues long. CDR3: CASRPRGAFYEQYF. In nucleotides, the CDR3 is TGTGCCAGCAGGCCCAGGGGGGCTTTCTACGAGCAGTACTTC.

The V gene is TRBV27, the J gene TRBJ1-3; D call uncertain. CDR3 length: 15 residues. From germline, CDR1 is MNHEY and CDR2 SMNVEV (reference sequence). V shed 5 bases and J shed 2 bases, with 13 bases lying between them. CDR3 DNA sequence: TGTGCCAGCAGTCCAGATGCCAATACTGGAAACACCATATATTTT. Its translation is CASSPDANTGNTIYF.

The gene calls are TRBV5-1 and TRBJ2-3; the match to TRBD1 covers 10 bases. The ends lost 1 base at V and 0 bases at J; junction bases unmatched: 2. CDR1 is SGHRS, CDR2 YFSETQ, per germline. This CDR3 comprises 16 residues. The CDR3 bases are TGCGCCAGCAGCTTGAGGGACAGGGGAAGCACAGATACGCAGTATTTT. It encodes CASSLRDRGSTDTQYF. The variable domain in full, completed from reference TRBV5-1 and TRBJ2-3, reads KAGVTQTPRYLIKTRGQQVTLSCSPISGHRSVSWYQQTPGQGLQFLFEYFSETQRNKGNFPGRFSGRQFSNSRSEMNVSTLELGDSALYLCASSLRDRGSTDTQYFGPGTRLTVL.

CDR3: CASSQDGASGALEQFF. CDR3 coding DNA: TGCGCCAGCAGCCAAGATGGCGCTAGCGGGGCGCTTGAGCAGTTCTTC. The V call is TRBV4-3, the J call TRBJ2-1; 9 bases align to TRBD2. V lost 0 bases to trimming and J lost 9 bases; unmatched junction nucleotides: 9. Germline V lookup: CDR1 LGHNA, CDR2 YSLEER. This CDR3 region has 16 residues.